This T cell receptor (beta chain) was recorded in a study of blood T cell repertoires in COVID-19. Looked up from germline, CDR1 is LGHDT and CDR2 is YNNKEL (reference sequence). Trimming cost V 0 bases and J 6 bases, with 6 bases left between them. The CDR3 sequence is 13 residues long. Data came from immunoSEQ multiplex PCR; TCRdb stores just in-frame clones and leaves some out. The table has 250,000 to 300,000 clones, 70% to 75% seen once; the top ten hold 3% to 3.5%. The chain recombines TRBV3-1 (or the pseudogene TRBV3-2) with TRBJ1-3; D not resolved. The sequence derives from a woman at least 80 years old with acute or convalescent COVID-19. The sequencing input was peripheral blood. CDR3 loop: CASSQDSLNTIYF. CDR3 nucleotides: TGTGCCAGCAGCCAAGATAGCTTAAACACCATATATTTT.